The clone carrying this T cell receptor (beta chain) was observed a handful of times. No antigen is known for it. A junction end diverges from the germline sequence, so it may reflect a read error. This specimen belongs to a study of cytomegalovirus exposure and HLA in healthy donors. Findings and limits, study-wide: Association of a missense DCLRE1C variant with TCR beta V- and J-gene trimming was reported in a later analysis. Immune exposure was documented only through CMV serostatus. The authors later found HLA-associated TCR beta chains more clonally expanded than equally common others.

This CDR3 region has 13 residues. The germline V gene has CDR1 MNHNS and CDR2 SASEGT. 13 Jbeta primers and 60 Vbeta primers were used for the PCR. Clones were read by immunoSEQ multiplex PCR, and TCRdb kept only the in-frame ones, dropping some. The repertoire holds around 200,000 clones, with 83% as singletons. This sequence was found in a girl between 5 and 17 years old in good health and CMV-seronegative. The sample was PBMCs. V and J are TRBV6-1 and TRBJ1-2; weak D call: TRBD1 (5 bases). The CDR3 bases are TGTGCCAGCAGTGGTTACTCAAAAGACAGCTCGATCTTC. Protein product: CASSGYSKDSSIF.